This T cell receptor (beta chain) is from a study of CD8+ T cells in alopecia areata. Findings and caveats of the study: Lesional scalp exceeded normal scalp in clonality, especially in alopecia totalis/universalis. When scalp samples are sequenced, resident alphabeta T cells of normal skin are also captured. Patients shared TCRs less clearly than mice did, possibly for HLA-related reasons.

With regard to this clone: Its antigen is not identified.

The CDR3 extends over 13 amino acids. Germline lookup yields CDR1 LNHDA and CDR2 SQIVND (reference sequence). V lost 3 bases and J lost 5; bases outside the gene matches: 3. Once RNA had been extracted, it was reverse transcribed into cDNA to act as the sequencing template. Data came from immunoSEQ multiplex PCR; TCRdb stores just in-frame clones and leaves some out. The data show roughly 100,000 clones, roughly half seen once. Isolation of CD4+ and CD8+ T cells from PBMCs was achieved by sorting. This TCR derives from a human donor in good health. V gene TRBV19 combines with J gene TRBJ1-1; 7 positions agree with TRBD1. Specimen: CD4+ T cells sorted from blood. CDR3 DNA sequence: TGTGCCAGTAGTATCGACAGGGTTACTGAAGCTTTCTTT. Translation gives CASSIDRVTEAFF.